The entry below gives a single T cell receptor beta chain sequence along with its context. This sample was taken from a study of blood T cell repertoires in COVID-19. Study information: Researchers got acute and convalescent COVID-19 samples from the United States, Italy and Spain.

V gave up 4 bases and J gave up 0 bases, with 9 bases separating them. The length of the CDR3 is 14 residues. Per germline, CDR1 SGHVS and CDR2 FNYEAQ. Per the original methods: The assay estimated nucleated cells by amplifying reference gene primers. TCRdb's table, derived via immunoSEQ multiplex PCR, lists solely in-frame clones and lacks some. For V, J and clone size, that table is used; D and trimming come from the DNA. The repertoire has under 200,000 clones, around 90% of them found once; the top ten carry approximately 4.1%. Sequencing was done on a sample of peripheral blood. V usage is TRBV7-6 and J usage is TRBJ1-2; no reliable D call. The receptor's source is a woman aged 55 to 70 who had recovered from COVID-19. CDR3 bases: TGTGCCAGCAGCTCTCGAACAGCTAACTATGGCTACACCTTC. It is translated as CASSSRTANYGYTF.